Following are 4 T cell receptor beta chains from one sample sequenced in a study of molecular identifiers for immune sequencing clone quantification. Each CDR3 protein gets one entry after TCRdb re-called the PCR reads with MiXCR. The sample holds about 640,000 distinct CDR3 sequences, 20% seen once. The sample taken for sequencing was naive CD8+ T cells from blood, with Jurkat cell RNA spiked in. Subset reported: FACS-sorted CD8+CD4-CCR7+CD45RA+ naive T cells. Receptor source: a human donor in good health. Some libraries in this study had Jurkat cell RNA spiked in.

As concerns this clonotype: The junction departs from the called germline gene at one end, perhaps through a read error. J is TRBJ1-6 and V is TRBV6-5; 9 bases line up with TRBD1. The V gene's germline CDR1 is MNHEY and CDR2 SVGAGI. CDR3 length equals 20 residues. CDR3 sequence: CASSYSPGQGIGPYNLPLHF. DNA for the CDR3: TGTGCCAGCAGTTATTCGCCCGGACAGGGGATCGGGCCTTATAATTTACCCCTCCACTTT.

In the case of this clonotype: This may stem from a read error, because a much larger clone lies one nucleotide away. The genes are TRBV3-1 and TRBJ2-7; D unresolved. The CDR3 runs 17 residues. Per the germline V gene, CDR1 is LGHDT and CDR2 is YNNKEL (reference sequence). Trimming cost V 3 bases and J 0 bases, with 18 bases left between them. The CDR3 region is CASSHQESAWNSYEQYF. In nucleotides, the CDR3 is TGTGCCAGCAGCCACCAGGAGTCAGCGTGGAACTCCTACGAGCAGTACTTC.

This clonotype was detected a few times. The chain has TRBV12-3 or TRBV12-4 and TRBJ2-1, with 7 positions matching TRBD2. This CDR3 has 16 amino acids. The ends lost 3 bases at V and 8 bases at J; junction bases unmatched: 13. Here the CDR3 DNA reads TGTGCCAGCAGTTTGCCCTGGGGGGAGGGTTTAGATGAGCAGTTCTTC. This encodes CASSLPWGEGLDEQFF.

Many counts were recorded for this clonotype. The gene calls are TRBV5-3 and TRBJ1-5; D may be TRBD1 (5 bases). TRBV5-3 is an open reading frame, and its role is uncertain. The CDR3 spans 17 residues. The ends were cut back, 3 bases at V and 0 bases at J, with 16 bases in the middle. CDR3 amino acids: CARSYGDVQHSNQPQHF. The CDR3 nucleotides are TGTGCCAGAAGCTATGGGGACGTTCAACATAGCAATCAGCCCCAGCATTTT.